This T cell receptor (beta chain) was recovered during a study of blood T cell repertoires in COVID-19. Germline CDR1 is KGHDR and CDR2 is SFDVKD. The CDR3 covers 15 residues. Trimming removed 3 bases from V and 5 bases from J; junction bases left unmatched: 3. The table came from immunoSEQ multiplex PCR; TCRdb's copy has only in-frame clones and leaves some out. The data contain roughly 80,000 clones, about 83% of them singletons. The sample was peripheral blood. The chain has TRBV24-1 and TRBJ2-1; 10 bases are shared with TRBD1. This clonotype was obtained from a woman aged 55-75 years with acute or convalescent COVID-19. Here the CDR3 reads CATSDGGQGHNEQFF. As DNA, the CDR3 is TGTGCCACCAGTGATGGGGGACAGGGGCACAATGAGCAGTTCTTC.